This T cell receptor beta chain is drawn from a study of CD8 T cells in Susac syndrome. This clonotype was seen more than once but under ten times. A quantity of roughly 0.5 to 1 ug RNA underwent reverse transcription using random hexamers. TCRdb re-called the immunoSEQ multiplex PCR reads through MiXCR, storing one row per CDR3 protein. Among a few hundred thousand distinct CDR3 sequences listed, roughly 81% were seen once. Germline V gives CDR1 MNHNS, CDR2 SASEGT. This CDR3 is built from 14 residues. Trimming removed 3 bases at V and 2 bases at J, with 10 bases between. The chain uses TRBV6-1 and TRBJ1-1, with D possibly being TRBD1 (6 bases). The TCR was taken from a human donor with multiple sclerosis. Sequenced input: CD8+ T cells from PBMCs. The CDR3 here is CASSDAGDNTEAFF. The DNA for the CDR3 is TGTGCCAGCAGTGACGCAGGGGATAACACTGAAGCTTTCTTT.